Below are 26 T cell receptor beta chains sequenced from a single sample in a study of cytomegalovirus exposure and HLA in healthy donors. Generated by immunoSEQ multiplex PCR, the TCRdb table keeps only in-frame clones and is missing some. The sample yields about 310,000 clones, over 75% seen once. The sequencing sample was made of PBMCs. These receptors were obtained from a man under 40 in good health and CMV-seronegative.

V and J are TRBV7-9 and TRBJ1-4, with D tentatively TRBD1 (6 bases). The CDR3 contains 16 residues. Germline lookup yields CDR1 SEHNR and CDR2 FQNEAQ (reference sequence). Trimming took 0 bases from V and 4 from J, leaving 12 bases between them. In DNA, the CDR3 is TGTGCCAGCAGCTTAGCGTCGGACAGATATAATGAAAAACTGTTTTTT. Its translation is CASSLASDRYNEKLFF.

The sample holds a few counts of this clone. This chain connects TRBV30 to TRBJ1-6, with a tentative D call TRBD1 (5 bases). In germline, CDR1 is GTSNPN, CDR2 SVGIG (reference sequence). V dropped 4 bases and J dropped 9 bases, with 19 bases sitting between them. The CDR3 contains 15 residues. CDR3 sequence: CAWTLKGEVGSPLHF. CDR3 DNA: TGTGCCTGGACCCTGAAAGGGGAAGTGGGTTCACCCCTCCACTTT.

V and J are TRBV2 and TRBJ2-7; possible D gene TRBD1, 6 bases. Trimming removed 2 bases from V and 9 bases from J, with 17 bases in between. This CDR3 has 14 residues. Per the germline V gene, CDR1 is SNHLY and CDR2 is FYNNEI. The CDR3 region has the DNA TGTGCCAGCAGTGAATCGCCCTCAGGGGTTATGCAGTACTTC. This encodes CASSESPSGVMQYF.

The genes are TRBV7-9 and TRBJ2-7; D might be TRBD1 (6 bases). Germline-derived CDR1 and CDR2 are SEHNR and FQNEAQ (reference sequence). Trimming stripped 4 bases from V and 0 bases from J, with 13 bases between. The CDR3 has 15 residues. CDR3 protein: CASSYRDTSSYEQYF. The CDR3 DNA is TGTGCCAGCAGCTACCGGGACACAAGCTCCTACGAGCAGTACTTC.

The chain joins TRBV7-9 to TRBJ2-7; possibly TRBD1 for D (6 bases). The CDR3 is made up of 12 amino acids. Germline values: CDR1 SEHNR, CDR2 FQNEAQ (reference sequence). V was cut by 4 bases and J by 5 bases, with 9 bases left in between. The CDR3 nucleotides read TGTGCCAGCAGCTCTTACAGGGACGAGCAGTACTTC. It encodes CASSSYRDEQYF.

This clone appeared a single time. This rearrangement joins TRBV18 to TRBJ1-1; D call uncertain. V shed 3 bases and J shed 6 bases, with 17 bases lying between them. The length of the CDR3 is 15 residues. Germline CDR1 and CDR2: KGHSH and LQKENI. The CDR3 coding sequence is TGTGCCAGCTCACCTCCCGGGATACTTGACTCTGAAGCTTTCTTT. It encodes CASSPPGILDSEAFF. The full variable domain, in which reference TRBV18 and TRBJ1-1 provide the parts outside the CDR3, is NAGVMQNPRHLVRRRGQEARLRCSPMKGHSHVYWYRQLPEEGLKFMVYLQKENIIDESGMPKERFSAEFPKEGPSILRIQQVVRGDSAAYFCASSPPGILDSEAFFGQGTRLTVV.

The chain employs TRBV30 and TRBJ1-5; 8 bases are a match to TRBD1. V lost 3 bases to trimming and J lost 5 bases; unmatched junction nucleotides: 6. This CDR3 spans 14 amino acids. Germline V gene data show CDR1 as GTSNPN and CDR2 as SVGIG (reference sequence). CDR3 sequence (DNA): TGTGCCTGGAGAAAGGGACAGGATCATCAGCCCCAGCATTTT. Its translation: CAWRKGQDHQPQHF.

The chain uses TRBV2 and TRBJ1-3; D uncertain. V lost 8 bases to trimming and J lost 2 bases, with 13 bases between them. CDR1 SNHLY and CDR2 FYNNEI come from the germline V gene. The CDR3 is 14 residues long. DNA of the CDR3: TGTGCCAGCGCATCGCAGATGACTGGAAACACCATATATTTT. Translation gives CASASQMTGNTIYF.

The chain couples TRBV7-9 to TRBJ2-7, with 10 bases identical to TRBD1. This CDR3 is 13 amino acids long. The trim removed 5 bases at V and 2 bases at J, leaving 0 bases unmatched. The germline V gene has CDR1 SEHNR and CDR2 FQNEAQ (reference sequence). CDR3 region: CASSGTGAYEQYF. CDR3 DNA: TGTGCCAGCAGCGGGACAGGGGCCTACGAGCAGTACTTC. The complete variable domain, with remaining parts taken from reference TRBV7-9 and TRBJ2-7, reads DTGVSQNPRHKITKRGQNVTFRCDPISEHNRLYWYRQTLGQGPEFLTYFQNEAQLEKSRLLSDRFSAERPKGSFSTLEIQRTEQGDSAMYLCASSGTGAYEQYFGPGTRLTVT.

The V gene is TRBV7-6, the J gene TRBJ2-5; TRBD2 agrees at 10 bases. V shed 5 bases, J shed 4 bases, and the junction held 4 bases outside the gene matches. The CDR3 sequence is 14 residues long. From germline, CDR1 is SGHVS and CDR2 FNYEAQ. The CDR3 DNA follows: TGTGCCAGCAGCCAAGCGGGGGGGCTAGAGACCCAGTACTTC. Its translation is CASSQAGGLETQYF.

The genes are TRBV19 and TRBJ1-2; D is uncertain. CDR3 length: 15 amino acids. V was pared by 6 bases and J by 0 bases, with 14 bases between. The germline V gene has CDR1 LNHDA and CDR2 SQIVND (reference sequence). The DNA of the CDR3 is TGTGCCAGTAGGAGGGATTACTCCCCTAACTATGGCTACACCTTC. It encodes CASRRDYSPNYGYTF.

This sequence joins TRBV27 and TRBJ1-5, with D perhaps matching TRBD1 (5 bases). Germline CDR1 reads MNHEY; CDR2 reads SMNVEV (reference sequence). The CDR3 has 14 amino acids. The V and J ends lost 2 bases and 3 bases respectively, with 8 bases between them. CDR3 nucleotide sequence: TGTGCCAGCAGTTTAGACAGATTCAATCAGCCCCAGCATTTT. Its translation is CASSLDRFNQPQHF.

V gene TRBV12-5 combines with J gene TRBJ1-1; tentative D call: TRBD1 (6 bases). CDR1 and CDR2 (germline): LGHNT, FRNRAP. V was pared by 5 bases and J by 1 base, with 17 bases between. The CDR3 length is 16 residues. This chain's CDR3 is CASGHDLGQPNTEAFF. CDR3 nucleotides: TGTGCTAGTGGTCACGATTTAGGACAGCCGAACACTGAAGCTTTCTTT.

V and J are TRBV18 and TRBJ1-4; tentatively, D is TRBD1 (5 bases). This CDR3 spans 13 amino acids. V lost 7 bases and J lost 7, with 13 bases in between. Germline V gives CDR1 KGHSH, CDR2 LQKENI. The CDR3 spells CASCSGLGEKLFF. CDR3 sequence (DNA): TGTGCCAGCTGTTCAGGGTTGGGTGAAAAACTGTTTTTT.

This sequence joins TRBV6-5 and TRBJ2-3; 7 bases agree with TRBD1. The germline gives CDR1 MNHEY, CDR2 SVGAGI. V was pared by 2 bases and J by 2 bases, with 4 bases of the junction left unmatched. CDR3 length equals 15 residues. CDR3 residues: CASSYRGRNTDTQYF. The CDR3 bases are TGTGCCAGCAGTTACAGGGGGCGTAACACAGATACGCAGTATTTT.

The chain has TRBV7-8 and TRBJ2-7, with TRBD1 matching 9 bases. The CDR3 runs to 16 residues. The V gene's germline CDR1 is SGHVS and CDR2 FQNEAQ. J lost 0 bases, V lost 3 bases, and 6 bases had no gene match. The CDR3 DNA sequence: TGTGCCAGCAGCTTCCAAGGGACAGGGCTCTCCTACGAGCAGTACTTC. Its protein is CASSFQGTGLSYEQYF.

The genes are TRBV19 and TRBJ2-5, with a tentative D call TRBD1 (6 bases). This CDR3 comprises 14 residues. The germline V gene encodes CDR1 LNHDA and CDR2 SQIVND (reference sequence). The V and J ends lost 0 bases and 5 bases respectively, with 10 bases between them. The CDR3 DNA reads as TGTGCCAGTAGTATAGAGCACAGGGCGGAGACCCAGTACTTC. Its protein product is CASSIEHRAETQYF.

CDR3 coding DNA: TGTGCCAGCAGCTTAGGTGACAGGGGCTTTCCTAACTATGGCTACACCTTC. It is translated as CASSLGDRGFPNYGYTF. The gene calls are TRBV7-2 and TRBJ1-2, with TRBD1 identical over 8 bases. The CDR3 is 17 residues long. V shed 1 base, J shed 0 bases, and the junction held 7 bases outside the gene matches. Germline CDR1 reads SGHTA; CDR2 reads FQGNSA. The full variable domain, with the rest looked up from reference TRBV7-2 and TRBJ1-2, is GAGVSQSPSNKVTEKGKDVELRCDPISGHTALYWYRQSLGQGLEFLIYFQGNSAPDKSGLPSDRFSAERTGGSVSTLTIQRTQQEDSAVYLCASSLGDRGFPNYGYTFGSGTRLTVV.

This chain links TRBV5-4 with TRBJ1-2; D unclear. Germline V gene sequence: CDR1 SGHNT, CDR2 YYREEE (reference sequence). V dropped 1 base and J dropped 8 bases, with 21 bases sitting between them. This CDR3 spans 16 amino acids. CDR3 coding DNA: TGTGCCAGCAGCTTGAGGTTCACGATCGTTTCTAGAGGCTACACCTTC. Translating gives CASSLRFTIVSRGYTF.

The chain joins TRBV7-2 to TRBJ1-2, with 10 bases identical to TRBD1. Germline assignment: CDR1 SGHTA and CDR2 FQGNSA. The CDR3 is 17 amino acids. The V segment lost 1 base and the J segment 7 bases; nucleotides outside the gene matches: 12. DNA of the CDR3: TGTGCCAGCAGCTTAGATGGGGACAGGGGCGGAAAAGGTGGCTACACCTTC. Protein product: CASSLDGDRGGKGGYTF.

This clone showed up just once. V and J are TRBV9 and TRBJ1-2; D not certain. This CDR3 has 15 amino acids. Trimming pared 4 bases from V and 8 bases from J, leaving 21 bases between. Looked up from germline, CDR1 is SGDLS and CDR2 is YYNGEE. The CDR3 spells CASSPQVRAPDGYTF. CDR3 sequence (DNA): TGTGCCAGCAGCCCTCAAGTGAGGGCGCCTGACGGCTACACCTTC.

V gene TRBV30 combines with J gene TRBJ1-1; D is uncertain. Germline-derived CDR1 and CDR2 are GTSNPN and SVGIG (reference sequence). Trimming pared 0 bases from V and 0 bases from J, leaving 5 bases between. The CDR3 is 13 residues long. DNA for the CDR3: TGTGCCTGGAGTGTTAAAATGAACACTGAAGCTTTCTTT. This sequence encodes CAWSVKMNTEAFF.

V is TRBV27 and J is TRBJ1-1, with D perhaps matching TRBD1 (5 bases). The germline gives CDR1 MNHEY, CDR2 SMNVEV (reference sequence). The V end was cut by 3 bases, the J end by 0 bases, with 11 bases between. This CDR3 has 15 residues. CDR3 coding DNA: TGTGCCAGCAGTTTGTCCAGGGTGATGAACACTGAAGCTTTCTTT. Amino acid sequence: CASSLSRVMNTEAFF.

The rearrangement uses TRBV9 and TRBJ1-2; D gene ambiguous. V was pared by 0 bases and J by 7 bases, with 10 bases between. Germline V gives CDR1 SGDLS, CDR2 YYNGEE. There are 13 residues in the CDR3. Written as DNA, the CDR3 is TGTGCCAGCAGCGTAGGTCCGGGTAGTGGCTACACCTTC. This encodes CASSVGPGSGYTF.

This clone was detected once. V and J are TRBV27 and TRBJ1-3, with 9 positions matching TRBD1. Germline V lookup: CDR1 MNHEY, CDR2 SMNVEV (reference sequence). This CDR3 comprises 15 residues. V lost 4 bases to trimming and J lost 4 bases; unmatched junction nucleotides: 5. The CDR3 coding sequence is TGTGCCAGCAGTTACACAGGGGGCGCAGGAAACACCATATATTTT. As protein: CASSYTGGAGNTIYF.

This chain connects TRBV5-4 to TRBJ2-3, with 13 bases identical to TRBD2. Unmatched junction bases numbered 7, after V lost 5 bases and J lost 7 bases. Looked up from germline, CDR1 is SGHNT and CDR2 is YYREEE (reference sequence). This CDR3 is 15 amino acids long. The DNA for the CDR3 is TGTGCCAGCAGTACCGGGACTAGCGGGGTCTATACGCAGTATTTT. Translated: CASSTGTSGVYTQYF.